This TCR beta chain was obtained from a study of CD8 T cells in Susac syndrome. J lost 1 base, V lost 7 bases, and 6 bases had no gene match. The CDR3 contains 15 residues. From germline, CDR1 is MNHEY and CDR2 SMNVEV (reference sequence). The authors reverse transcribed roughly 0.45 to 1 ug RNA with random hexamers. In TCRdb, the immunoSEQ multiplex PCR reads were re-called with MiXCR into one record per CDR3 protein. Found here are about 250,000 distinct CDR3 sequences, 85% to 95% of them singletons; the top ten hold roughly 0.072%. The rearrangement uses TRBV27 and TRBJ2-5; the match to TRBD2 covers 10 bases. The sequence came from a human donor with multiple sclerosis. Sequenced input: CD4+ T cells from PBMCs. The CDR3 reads CASKRTSGRQETQYF. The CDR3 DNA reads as TGTGCCAGCAAGAGGACTAGCGGACGCCAAGAGACCCAGTACTTC.